This TCR beta chain was captured by sequencing in a study of T cell responses to AZD1222 COVID-19 vaccine. Study conclusions and caveats: Spike was spanned by vaccine-associated CD4 TCRs, with dominance at 160-218 and 743-854. White British people made up most donors, females outnumbered males, and clonal diversity was possibly underestimated. There were repertoire samples only from the period after the peak T cell response. Nearly half of spike-specific TCRs reportedly target unmutated variant regions.

The CDR3 is 14 amino acids. Germline V gene data show CDR1 as SGHDT and CDR2 as YYEEEE. V lost 1 base and J lost 4, with 9 bases in between. A word on this clone: Its antigen is still unknown.

Here immunoSEQ multiplex PCR was the method, and the copy in TCRdb shows in-frame clones only, minus some. This table has approximately 300,000 clones, around 93% appearing once. This receptor was obtained from an adult who received the AZD1222 COVID-19 vaccine. Source: peripheral blood, taken 28 days after the second AZD1222 dose. The rearrangement joins TRBV5-6 to TRBJ1-3; D may be TRBD1 (5 bases). The CDR3 DNA reads TGTGCCAGCAGCTTGTCAGGGAACGGAAACACCATATATTTT. Encoded protein: CASSLSGNGNTIYF.